The TCR beta chain under discussion was sequenced for a study of glioma-infiltrating T cells. Trimming cost V 3 bases and J 5 bases, with 15 bases left between them. This CDR3 has 15 residues. The study's findings and limits: Very few CDR3 sequences were shared between tissue and blood. Above-expected tissue-blood divergence occurred in all gliomas, most in low-grade ones.

This clonotype was counted at least ten times. Its antigen is currently unknown. TCR alpha and beta CDR3 regions were amplified from RNA using iRepertoire nested multiplex PCR. For one-step reverse transcription and amplification, about 85-400 ng of tissue mRNA or PBMC total RNA was used. TCRdb analysed the multiplex PCR reads with MiXCR anew, one entry per CDR3 protein. The sample carries roughly 120,000 distinct CDR3 sequences, around 23% recorded once. The receptor was isolated from a human donor with low-grade glioma or glioblastoma, undergoing nonglioma brain surgery, or in good health (not recorded which). The specimen sequenced was glioma tissue, nonneoplastic brain tissue, or PBMCs (not recorded which). V usage is TRBV12-3 or TRBV12-4 and J usage is TRBJ2-3, with D perhaps assigned TRBD1 or TRBD2 (6 bases each). The CDR3 reads CASSFRGRGGDTQYF. CDR3 nucleotide sequence: TGTGCCAGCAGTTTTAGAGGCAGGGGAGGAGATACGCAGTATTTT.